The 24 T cell receptor beta chains below were found in one sample sequenced in a study of T cells in Graves' hyperthyroidism and ophthalmopathy. Template material for amplifying TCR beta CDR3 regions consisted of RNA transcripts. The HTBI primer set drove a first-round RT-PCR of the TCR CDR3. TCRdb re-derived calls from the multiplex PCR reads in MiXCR, one entry per CDR3 protein. The table includes 640,000 or so distinct CDR3 sequences, roughly 14% detected once. The sample taken for sequencing was blood. Source of these receptors: a woman between 35 and 50 years old with Graves' ophthalmopathy.

The rearrangement joins TRBV4-1 to TRBJ1-1, with D maybe TRBD1 (5 bases). Germline lookup yields CDR1 MGHRA and CDR2 YSYEKL. The length of the CDR3 is 15 residues. Trimming shortened V by 5 bases and J by 2 bases, and 15 bases separated the two germline ends. CDR3 bases: TGCGCCAGCAGCTACACAGGAAACACAAACACTGAAGCTTTCTTT. Translation: CASSYTGNTNTEAFF.

This clonotype was counted at least ten times. V gene TRBV6-1 combines with J gene TRBJ1-1; no definite D call. This CDR3 comprises 13 residues. V was clipped by 7 bases and J by 4 bases, with 13 bases between them. Germline V gene sequence: CDR1 MNHNS, CDR2 SASEGT. The CDR3 protein is CASTADGGTEAFF. The CDR3 nucleotides are TGTGCCAGCACTGCGGACGGCGGCACTGAAGCTTTCTTT.

This rearrangement joins TRBV6-2 or TRBV6-3 to TRBJ2-2; tentatively, D is TRBD2 (5 bases). CDR3 length equals 15 residues. V lost 6 bases to trimming and J lost 4 bases, with 15 bases between them. Germline-derived CDR1 and CDR2 are MNHEY and SVGEGT. For the CDR3, the DNA is TGTGCCAGCAGCCTTTCCGGGGTGGGCACCGGGGAGCTGTTTTTT. It codes for CASSLSGVGTGELFF.

This clonotype occurred many times. The DNA of the CDR3 is TGCGCCAGCAGCTTGAGCTGGGTGACAGGGGTAGAGACCCAGTACTTC. It translates to CASSLSWVTGVETQYF. J is TRBJ2-5 and V is TRBV5-1; 8 bases agree with TRBD1. V was clipped by 1 base and J by 4 bases; unmatched bases: 9. CDR1 is SGHRS and CDR2 is YFSETQ in the germline V gene. CDR3 length equals 16 residues.

This clonotype was seen repeatedly, ten times or more. The chain is built from TRBV28 and TRBJ2-4; D might be TRBD1 or TRBD2, each matching 5 bases. Germline CDR1 reads MDHEN; CDR2 reads SYDVKM. The CDR3 loop spans 15 amino acids. Trimming pared 5 bases from V and 0 bases from J, leaving 11 bases between. CDR3 sequence reads: CASSTDGAAKNIQYF. CDR3 nucleotide sequence: TGTGCCAGCAGTACCGACGGGGCAGCCAAAAACATTCAGTACTTC.

This clonotype has more than one count but fewer than ten. The chain recombines TRBV18 with TRBJ2-3; no clear D gene. V shed 0 bases and J shed 5 bases, with 15 bases lying between them. Per germline, CDR1 KGHSH and CDR2 LQKENI. This CDR3 is built from 16 residues. In nucleotides, the CDR3 is TGTGCCAGCTCACCACCGGGATCCGCGTGGAGAGATACGCAGTATTTT. Its protein is CASSPPGSAWRDTQYF. The full variable domain, rest sourced from reference TRBV18 and TRBJ2-3, is NAGVMQNPRHLVRRRGQEARLRCSPMKGHSHVYWYRQLPEEGLKFMVYLQKENIIDESGMPKERFSAEFPKEGPSILRIQQVVRGDSAAYFCASSPPGSAWRDTQYFGPGTRLTVL.

There are many counts of this clonotype. This chain uses TRBV6-4 with TRBJ2-2; D is undetermined. This CDR3 contains 13 residues. Looked up from germline, CDR1 is MRHNA and CDR2 is SNTAGT. V dropped 2 bases and J dropped 5 bases, with 6 bases sitting between them. The chain's CDR3 is CASSDQGTGELFF. The CDR3 region has the DNA TGTGCCAGCAGTGACCAAGGTACCGGGGAGCTGTTTTTT.

The sample holds many counts of this clonotype. V and J are TRBV6-5 and TRBJ1-4; TRBD1 might be the D (6 bases). Germline CDR1 and CDR2: MNHEY and SVGAGI. With 6 bases removed from V and 4 bases from J, the gap between germline ends came to 18 bases. This CDR3 is built from 16 residues. In nucleotides, the CDR3 is TGTGCCAGCAGACGACTTCGGACAGTTAATAATGAAAAACTGTTTTTT. It encodes CASRRLRTVNNEKLFF.

The chain recombines TRBV30 with TRBJ1-1; 11 bases are a match to TRBD1. Germline loops: CDR1 GTSNPN, CDR2 SVGIG (reference sequence). V lost 1 base, J lost 6 bases, and 10 bases stayed unmatched. The CDR3 runs 16 residues. CDR3 in amino acids: CAWSALDPGQGAEAFF. The CDR3 DNA follows: TGTGCCTGGAGTGCCCTGGACCCGGGACAGGGGGCTGAAGCTTTCTTT.

J is TRBJ2-5 and V is TRBV20-1; 9 nucleotides match TRBD2. J was trimmed by 2 bases and V by 0 bases; bases with no gene match: 4. CDR1 and CDR2 (germline): DFQATT, SNEGSKA (reference sequence). This CDR3 spans 15 amino acids. The CDR3 region is CSARDGGRAQETQYF. The CDR3 region has the DNA TGCAGTGCTAGAGATGGCGGGAGGGCACAAGAGACCCAGTACTTC.

The V gene is TRBV25-1, the J gene TRBJ2-7; 9 nucleotides align to TRBD2. The trim removed 6 bases at V and 3 bases at J, leaving 6 bases unmatched. The CDR3 has 14 amino acids. Germline assignment: CDR1 MGHDK and CDR2 SYGVNS. CDR3 region: CASSDPSGNYEQYF. For the CDR3, the DNA is TGTGCCAGCAGCGATCCTAGCGGGAACTACGAGCAGTACTTC.

This clonotype was recorded at least ten times. A read error may account for a junction end that differs from germline. V and J are TRBV28 and TRBJ1-2; possible D gene TRBD1, 5 bases. Germline V gene data show CDR1 as MDHEN and CDR2 as SYDVKM. This CDR3 region has 14 residues. The CDR3 coding sequence is TGTGCCAGCAGTCTATGGACATCTGGAAATGGCTACACCTTC. Protein sequence: CASSLWTSGNGYTF.

This clonotype was seen ten or more times. The chain recombines TRBV29-1 with TRBJ2-5; 12 positions match TRBD2. The CDR3 has 16 amino acids. The V gene end was trimmed by 5 bases and the J gene end by 5 bases; junction bases not matched to a gene: 12. CDR1 SQVTM and CDR2 ANQGSEA come from the germline V gene. CDR3 coding DNA: TGCAGCGTTCTCGGTCTAGCGGGAGGGCGTGGGGAGACCCAGTACTTC. Residues: CSVLGLAGGRGETQYF.

The genes are TRBV6-1 and TRBJ1-1, with unresolved D. The CDR3 runs to 14 residues. Per germline, CDR1 MNHNS and CDR2 SASEGT. V shed 4 bases and J shed 1 base, with 10 bases lying between them. The CDR3 is CASSVRGKNTEAFF. The DNA for the CDR3 is TGTGCCAGCAGTGTACGAGGGAAGAACACTGAAGCTTTCTTT.

This clonotype showed up many times. The V call is TRBV28, the J call TRBJ2-5; maybe TRBD1 (6 bases). This CDR3 is built from 15 residues. The ends were cut back, 4 bases at V and 1 base at J, with 13 bases in the middle. CDR1 is MDHEN and CDR2 is SYDVKM in the germline V gene. The CDR3 loop reads CASSSSGTSQETQYF. The CDR3 bases are TGTGCCAGCAGTTCGTCCGGGACAAGCCAAGAGACCCAGTACTTC.

This clonotype was detected ten times or more. J is TRBJ2-7 and V is TRBV15, with 7 bases lining up with TRBD1. The CDR3 totals 15 residues. J gave up 5 bases and V 3 bases, and 10 bases lay outside the gene matches. CDR1 and CDR2 (germline): LNHNV, YYDKDF (reference sequence). The CDR3 nucleotides are TGTGCCACCAGCAGTGGGGGTAAGGGGGCACACGAGCAGTACTTC. It is translated as CATSSGGKGAHEQYF.

This clonotype was picked up many times. The chain links TRBV20-1 to TRBJ2-7; D may be TRBD2 (6 bases). The V end lost 4 bases, the J end lost 7 bases, and 17 bases lay between the germline ends. The CDR3 is made up of 13 amino acids. Germline V lookup: CDR1 DFQATT, CDR2 SNEGSKA (reference sequence). CDR3 loop: CSAISDPAGEQYF. The DNA for the CDR3 is TGCAGTGCTATATCGGATCCGGCGGGGGAGCAGTACTTC.

This clonotype occurred many times. The chain has TRBV6-1 and TRBJ2-7; D gene ambiguous. CDR1 is MNHNS, CDR2 SASEGT, per germline. Trimming left V 8 bases short and J 2 bases short, with 13 bases between. There are 13 residues in the CDR3. The CDR3 nucleotides read TGTGCCAGCGAAGAAAACAGACCCTACGAGCAGTACTTC. This gives the protein CASEENRPYEQYF.

This rearrangement joins TRBV7-6 to TRBJ2-5; D is unresolved. The germline CDR1 and CDR2 sequences are SGHVS and FNYEAQ. The V end was cut by 4 bases, the J end by 1 base, with 10 bases between. There are 14 residues in the CDR3. CDR3 region: CASSSALRQETQYF. In DNA, the CDR3 is TGTGCCAGCAGCTCCGCACTACGCCAAGAGACCCAGTACTTC.

This clonotype was counted ten times or more. The V call is TRBV2, the J call TRBJ1-1, with TRBD1 as a possible D gene (6 bases). This CDR3 contains 17 residues. V lost 6 bases to trimming and J lost 2 bases, with 22 bases between them. Looked up from germline, CDR1 is SNHLY and CDR2 is FYNNEI. The DNA for the CDR3 is TGTGCCAGCAGGGTCAGGGAGGGGGTGGTGGTAAACACTGAAGCTTTCTTT. Translating it yields CASRVREGVVVNTEAFF.

This clonotype was counted a few times. The chain employs TRBV11-1 and TRBJ2-7; 11 nucleotides line up with TRBD2. V was pared by 5 bases and J by 4 bases, with 4 bases of the junction left unmatched. The CDR3 totals 14 residues. Germline values: CDR1 SGHAT, CDR2 FQDESV (reference sequence). The CDR3 sequence: CASSQLAGVYEQYF. As DNA, the CDR3 is TGTGCCAGCAGCCAACTAGCGGGAGTGTACGAGCAGTACTTC.

With respect to this clonotype: An end of the junction differs from the germline gene, which may be a read error. The rearrangement links TRBV11-2 to TRBJ2-4, with 10 bases identical to TRBD2. CDR1 SGHAT and CDR2 FQNNGV come from the germline V gene. This CDR3 is built from 15 residues. As DNA, the CDR3 is TGTGCCAGCAGCTCGAGCGGGAGGGCCCGATTTATTCAGCACTTC. This translates into CASSSSGRARFIQHF.

This clonotype has more than one count but fewer than ten. This rearrangement joins TRBV19 to TRBJ1-5; 9 bases line up with TRBD1. Germline trimming cut 6 bases from V and 5 bases from J; bases unmatched to any gene: 5. Germline V gene data show CDR1 as LNHDA and CDR2 as SQIVND (reference sequence). The CDR3 length is 14 residues. The DNA of the CDR3 is TGTGCCAGTAGAGGGACAGGGTCGGATCAGCCCCAGCATTTT. Its translation: CASRGTGSDQPQHF.

A few counts support this clonotype. The chain carries TRBV28 and TRBJ2-3; weak D call: TRBD2 (6 bases). V lost 5 bases and J 4 bases, leaving 16 bases between the germline ends. The CDR3 length is 15 residues. Germline V gives CDR1 MDHEN, CDR2 SYDVKM. CDR3: CASSPFRGLADTQYF. For the CDR3, the DNA is TGTGCCAGCAGTCCATTCCGGGGGTTGGCAGATACGCAGTATTTT.